The rows below give T cell receptor beta chains drawn from one sample of a study of blood T cell repertoires in COVID-19. Data came from immunoSEQ multiplex PCR; TCRdb stores just in-frame clones and leaves some out. The repertoire holds hundreds of thousands of clones, over 75% seen once, with less than 10% in the top ten. Sequenced: peripheral blood. Source of these receptors: a man between 18 and 35 years old with active or convalescent COVID-19. Each CDR3 is given with its conserved first and last residue. The D gene is left open where the match is weak. Only some rows state a clone size, as once, few, many or a class for expanded clones.

TRBJ2-7	TRBD1	TRBV18	.	TGTGCCAGCTCACAACCGGGACAGGGGCGATACGAGCAGTACTTC	CASSQPGQGRYEQYF
TRBJ1-1	TRBD1	TRBV25-1	once	TGTGCCAGCAGGGGGTGGACAGGGGAAGCTTTCTTT	CASRGWTGEAFF
TRBJ2-7	.	TRBV27	.	TGTGCCAGCAGGCGTGTGGGGCAGAATTTCTACGAGCAGTACTTC	CASRRVGQNFYEQYF
TRBJ1-2	.	TRBV11-2	.	TGTGCCAGCACCAACGGGGGGAATGGCTACACCTTC	CASTNGGNGYTF
TRBJ2-7	.	TRBV9	.	TGTGCCAGCAGCGGAGCCAACTACGAGCAGTACTTC	CASSGANYEQYF
TRBJ1-1	.	TRBV13	.	TGTGCCAGCAAAAATAACAGGGCCCACATGAACACTGAAGCTTTCTTT	CASKNNRAHMNTEAFF
TRBJ2-5	.	TRBV5-6	.	TGTGCCAGCAGCCCGGGACACCTGATGAAGACCCAGTACTTC	CASSPGHLMKTQYF
TRBJ2-7	.	TRBV15	.	TGTGCCACCAGCAGAGATAGAATAACAGGAAACTCCTACGAGCAGTACTTC	CATSRDRITGNSYEQYF
TRBJ1-2	TRBD1	TRBV6-5	.	TGTGCCAGCAGTCCCGGACAGGGATCTGGCTACACCTTC	CASSPGQGSGYTF
TRBJ1-1	.	TRBV12-3/TRBV12-4	.	TGTGCCAGCAGCAAATTTCCCACTGAAGCTTTCTTT	CASSKFPTEAFF
TRBJ2-1	TRBD2	TRBV11-3	.	TGTGCAGCCGAGCGGGGGAGAAATGAGCAGTTCTTC	CAAERGRNEQFF
TRBJ1-1	TRBD1	TRBV7-2	.	TGTGCCAGCAGCTTGGGGACAGAAGTTGAAGCTTTCTTT	CASSLGTEVEAFF
TRBJ2-3	.	TRBV12-3/TRBV12-4	.	TGTGCCAGCAGTTTTTCAGGAGGTACGCAGTATTTT	CASSFSGGTQYF
TRBJ1-1	TRBD1	TRBV6-5	.	TGTGCCAGCAGTTACTCTGACAGGGGGCGGACTGAAGCTTTCTTT	CASSYSDRGRTEAFF
TRBJ1-1	.	TRBV5-4	.	TGTGCCAGCAGCCATCGAAACAGGCATCTCTCTGAAGCTTTCTTT	CASSHRNRHLSEAFF
TRBJ2-7	TRBD1	TRBV6-5	.	TGTGCCAGCCTTTCCCGGGACAGGGGTCAAGAGCAGTACTTC	CASLSRDRGQEQYF
TRBJ1-1	.	TRBV5-4	.	TGTGCCAGCAGCCGGCCAGGTTACGGACGGGGCACTGAAGCTTTCTTT	CASSRPGYGRGTEAFF
TRBJ2-7	TRBD2	TRBV6-1	.	TGTGCCAGCAGTGAAGTTGTAGCGGGGGGGGACGAGCAGTACTTC	CASSEVVAGGDEQYF
TRBJ2-3	.	TRBV4-2	.	TGTGCCAGCAGCCAGAGGGACCAGGGAGGAGATACGCAGTATTTT	CASSQRDQGGDTQYF
TRBJ2-2	TRBD1	TRBV7-9	.	TGTGCCAGCAGCTTAACGGGACAGGAGAACACCGGGGAGCTGTTTTTT	CASSLTGQENTGELFF
TRBJ1-4	TRBD1	TRBV7-8	.	TGTGCCAGCAGCCTATCCCAGGGACAGGGTCGTGAAAAACTGTTTTTT	CASSLSQGQGREKLFF
TRBJ2-2	TRBD1	TRBV5-1	.	TGCGCCAGCAGCCTTGGGACAGGGGGAAGGACCGGGGAGCTGTTTTTT	CASSLGTGGRTGELFF
TRBJ1-4	TRBD1	TRBV3-1/TRBV3-2	.	TGTGCCAGCAGGCAGGGGGCAAATGAAAAACTGTTTTTT	CASRQGANEKLFF
TRBJ1-1	.	TRBV19	few	TGTGCCAGTAGTATGACGACAGTGAACACTGAAGCTTTCTTT	CASSMTTVNTEAFF
TRBJ2-3	TRBD2	TRBV5-4	.	TGTGCCAGCAGCTTGCTTGGACTAGCGGGGGGACTACTTTTAGATACGCAGTATTTT	CASSLLGLAGGLLLDTQYF
TRBJ2-3	TRBD2	TRBV7-3	.	TGTGCCAGCAGCTCGGGACTATCACCAACGGATACGCAGTATTTT	CASSSGLSPTDTQYF
TRBJ2-5	.	TRBV7-9	.	TGTGCCAGCAGCTTACGAACACGGACAGACCAAGAGACCCAGTACTTC	CASSLRTRTDQETQYF
TRBJ2-1	TRBD2	TRBV4-2	.	TGTGCCAGCAGCCAAGGGAGTCTAGCGGCCAATGAGCAGTTCTTC	CASSQGSLAANEQFF
TRBJ2-2	.	TRBV6-6	.	TGTGCCAGCAGCATTCAGGGGTCAACCGGGGAGCTGTTTTTT	CASSIQGSTGELFF
TRBJ2-7	TRBD1	TRBV7-8	.	TGTGCCAGCAGCTTGGACAGGGGTGAGACCGAGCAGTACTTC	CASSLDRGETEQYF